This TCR beta chain emerged from a study of immune evolution from preneoplasia to lung adenocarcinoma. Germline-derived CDR1 and CDR2 are SNHLY and FYNNEI. The CDR3 covers 17 residues. The trim removed 8 bases at V and 5 bases at J, leaving 16 bases unmatched. This table comes from immunoSEQ multiplex PCR, and its TCRdb copy is limited to in-frame clones, with some not included. The data show some 37,000 clones, roughly 74% seen once. The clonotype was recovered from a person aged 55 to 75 with lung adenocarcinoma. This sequence joins TRBV2 and TRBJ2-3, with TRBD2 identical over 10 bases. Sequenced: FFPE invasive lung adenocarcinoma tissue. CDR3 bases: TGTGCCAGCCCTGCGTTGAAAGCGGGAGGGCCTGTAGATACGCAGTATTTT. Protein product: CASPALKAGGPVDTQYF.